Presented here are 28 T cell receptor beta chains from one specimen sequenced in a study of T cell changes during pregnancy in multiple sclerosis. The repertoire was sequenced with immunoSEQ multiplex PCR; TCRdb's copy has only in-frame clones and lacks some. The sample records about 77,000 clones, 89% being singletons. The specimen comprised peripheral blood, sampled before pregnancy. These receptors were collected from a female donor with multiple sclerosis, enrolled in a pregnancy study.

The V call is TRBV5-1, the J call TRBJ1-1; 9 nucleotides match TRBD1. Looked up from germline, CDR1 is SGHRS and CDR2 is YFSETQ. The trim removed 4 bases at V and 3 bases at J, leaving 7 bases unmatched. This CDR3 has 15 residues. Here the CDR3 reads CASSGPGQGYTEAFF. The CDR3 nucleotides read TGCGCCAGCAGCGGACCGGGACAGGGCTACACTGAAGCTTTCTTT.

This chain connects TRBV4-3 to TRBJ1-1, with a possible D match to TRBD1 (5 bases). The CDR3 has 16 residues. V lost 1 base to trimming and J lost 6 bases, with 18 bases between them. Per germline, CDR1 LGHNA and CDR2 YSLEER. The CDR3 reads CASSQVYGRVHSEAFF. For the CDR3, the DNA is TGCGCCAGCAGCCAAGTTTACGGCAGGGTTCATTCTGAAGCTTTCTTT.

The V call is TRBV2, the J call TRBJ1-2; no firm D call. The CDR3 is 13 amino acids. The V gene's germline CDR1 is SNHLY and CDR2 FYNNEI. V shed 0 bases and J shed 7 bases, with 9 bases lying between them. The CDR3 loop is CASSEAWLGGYTF. The CDR3 coding sequence is TGTGCCAGCAGTGAAGCATGGCTAGGTGGCTACACCTTC. The complete variable domain, with remaining parts taken from reference TRBV2 and TRBJ1-2, reads EPEVTQTPSHQVTQMGQEVILRCVPISNHLYFYWYRQILGQKVEFLVSFYNNEISEKSEIFDDQFSVERPDGSNFTLKIRSTKLEDSAMYFCASSEAWLGGYTFGSGTRLTVV.

This clone has just one count. The rearrangement links TRBV10-2 to TRBJ1-1; 10 bases fit TRBD1. The CDR3 sequence is 13 residues long. Trimming removed 6 bases from V and 5 bases from J; junction bases left unmatched: 3. The germline CDR1 and CDR2 sequences are WSHSY and SAAADI. This CDR3 reads CASRSGQGTEAFF. CDR3 DNA sequence: TGCGCCAGCAGGTCGGGACAGGGGACTGAAGCTTTCTTT.

The CDR3 DNA reads as TGTGCCAGCAGCAAGGGGGACTCTAATGAAAAACTGTTTTTT. Residues: CASSKGDSNEKLFF. The V call is TRBV21-1, the J call TRBJ1-4. TRBV21-1 is shown as a pseudogene. This CDR3 spans 14 amino acids.

V is TRBV18 and J is TRBJ1-6; the D is unclear. The germline CDR1 and CDR2 sequences are KGHSH and LQKENI. V lost 5 bases, J lost 8 bases, and 16 bases lay in between. The CDR3 contains 15 residues. The CDR3 is CASSSDTSLYSPLHF. The CDR3, as DNA: TGTGCCAGCTCAAGTGACACGTCCCTATATTCACCCCTCCACTTT.

The chain joins TRBV19 to TRBJ1-5; 8 bases align to TRBD1. The CDR3 is 15 residues long. Germline V gene lookup returns CDR1 LNHDA and CDR2 SQIVND (reference sequence). With 6 bases clipped from V and 0 bases from J, the junction kept 4 bases outside the gene matches. This chain's CDR3 is CASRTTGVSNQPQHF. CDR3 bases: TGTGCCAGTAGGACGACAGGGGTTAGCAATCAGCCCCAGCATTTT.

The V call is TRBV6-5, the J call TRBJ2-7; no definite D call. The germline V and J ends were trimmed by 2 bases and 4 bases, with 12 bases remaining between them. Germline loops: CDR1 MNHEY, CDR2 SVGAGI. There are 14 residues in the CDR3. This CDR3 reads CASSYGLEAYEQYF. The CDR3 coding sequence is TGTGCCAGCAGTTACGGTCTAGAGGCGTACGAGCAGTACTTC.

The V gene is TRBV10-1, the J gene TRBJ2-3, with 9 positions matching TRBD2. Germline trimming cut 0 bases from V and 3 bases from J; bases unmatched to any gene: 7. The CDR3 contains 17 residues. The V gene's germline CDR1 is WNHNN and CDR2 SYGVQD (reference sequence). The CDR3 bases are TGCGCCAGCAGTGAGTCGACTGGCGGGGGGGTGACAGATACGCAGTATTTT. The encoded protein is CASSESTGGGVTDTQYF.

V is TRBV9 and J is TRBJ2-7, with D perhaps TRBD1 (6 bases). Trimming stripped 2 bases from V and 2 bases from J, with 11 bases between. CDR1 SGDLS and CDR2 YYNGEE come from the germline V gene. The CDR3 consists of 14 residues. CDR3 in amino acids: CASSVQQGPYEQYF. DNA for the CDR3: TGTGCCAGCAGCGTTCAACAGGGCCCCTACGAGCAGTACTTC. The variable domain in full, with the rest retrieved from reference TRBV9 and TRBJ2-7, is DSGVTQTPKHLITATGQRVTLRCSPRSGDLSVYWYQQSLDQGLQFLIQYYNGEERAKGNILERFSAQQFPDLHSELNLSSLELGDSALYFCASSVQQGPYEQYFGPGTRLTVT.

V is TRBV29-1 and J is TRBJ1-5, with D possibly being TRBD1 (5 bases). Germline loops: CDR1 SQVTM, CDR2 ANQGSEA. The CDR3 has 13 residues. V lost 6 bases and J lost 5, with 14 bases in between. CDR3 in amino acids: CSVAETRDQPQHF. The CDR3 coding sequence is TGCAGCGTCGCCGAGACCAGGGATCAGCCCCAGCATTTT.

The chain employs TRBV10-3 and TRBJ2-5; D is perhaps TRBD2 (6 bases). Trimming cost V 4 bases and J 3 bases, with 9 bases left between them. The CDR3 has 13 residues. CDR1 ENHRY and CDR2 SYGVKD come from the germline V gene. CDR3 in amino acids: CAISVGEEETQYF. The CDR3 nucleotides read TGTGCCATCAGTGTCGGGGAGGAAGAGACCCAGTACTTC.

The chain recombines TRBV7-6 with TRBJ1-3; possibly TRBD1 for D (5 bases). V was cut by 0 bases and J by 4 bases, with 10 bases left in between. Germline V gives CDR1 SGHVS, CDR2 FNYEAQ. There are 15 residues in the CDR3. DNA of the CDR3: TGTGCCAGCAGCTTAGCGCCAGGGTCCGGAAACACCATATATTTT. Protein sequence: CASSLAPGSGNTIYF.

This clone has only one observation. V gene TRBV7-9 combines with J gene TRBJ1-4; 7 positions agree with TRBD1. CDR1 SEHNR and CDR2 FQNEAQ come from the germline V gene (reference sequence). The CDR3 sequence is 15 residues long. Trimming at V came to 5 bases and at J to 3 bases, leaving 6 bases not matched to a gene. CDR3 DNA: TGTGCCAGCAGCAGATGGGGACAGTCTAATGAAAAACTGTTTTTT. Translation gives CASSRWGQSNEKLFF.

The chain is built from TRBV7-3 and TRBJ2-7; tentative D call: TRBD2 (6 bases). Germline CDR1 is SGHTA and CDR2 is FQGTGA. This CDR3 is built from 15 residues. V dropped 5 bases and J dropped 4 bases, with 18 bases sitting between them. This CDR3 reads CASSQRWGSGYEQYF. The CDR3 bases are TGTGCCAGCAGCCAGCGGTGGGGCAGCGGGTACGAGCAGTACTTC.

The chain carries TRBV5-1 and TRBJ2-1, with 9 bases identical to TRBD2. CDR1 and CDR2 from the germline V gene are SGHRS and YFSETQ. This CDR3 has 15 residues. Germline trimming cut 1 base from V and 6 bases from J; bases unmatched to any gene: 5. CDR3 in amino acids: CASSLWLAGVNEQFF. The CDR3 DNA reads TGCGCCAGCAGCTTGTGGTTAGCGGGGGTCAATGAGCAGTTCTTC.

This clone was recorded once. J is TRBJ2-7 and V is TRBV19, with 9 bases aligning to TRBD1. With 6 bases clipped from V and 6 bases from J, the junction kept 9 bases outside the gene matches. CDR3 length equals 14 residues. The germline CDR1 and CDR2 sequences are LNHDA and SQIVND (reference sequence). The CDR3 region has the DNA TGTGCCAGTAGGGAGGACAGGGGAGTGGCCGAGCAGTACTTC. Protein sequence: CASREDRGVAEQYF.

This chain joins TRBV6-1 and TRBJ1-6; 11 nucleotides line up with TRBD1. The CDR3 runs to 15 residues. The J segment lost 14 bases and the V segment lost 4 bases, leaving 10 bases of the junction unmatched. Germline-derived CDR1 and CDR2 are MNHNS and SASEGT. CDR3 residues: CASSAQGQGVQALHF. CDR3 coding DNA: TGTGCCAGCAGTGCCCAGGGACAGGGGGTACAGGCCCTCCACTTT.

The chain recombines TRBV7-3 with TRBJ1-2; possible D gene TRBD1, 6 bases. CDR1 and CDR2 from the germline V gene are SGHTA and FQGTGA. V was clipped by 3 bases and J by 6 bases, with 20 bases between them. This CDR3 region has 16 residues. The CDR3, as DNA: TGTGCCAGCAGCTTCTTTAACAGGGTCGCGAGTAATGGCTACACCTTC. Encoded protein: CASSFFNRVASNGYTF.

This clone is a singleton in its sample. The chain links TRBV11-3 to TRBJ2-5; TRBD2 agrees at 15 bases. This CDR3 spans 17 amino acids. J was trimmed by 0 bases and V by 5 bases; bases with no gene match: 4. The germline gives CDR1 SGHNT, CDR2 YENEEA. In DNA, the CDR3 is TGTGCCAGCAGCCCCGGGACTAGCGGGGGGCACCAAGAGACCCAGTACTTC. Protein sequence: CASSPGTSGGHQETQYF.

J is TRBJ2-6 and V is TRBV19; 7 bases map to TRBD1. The junction had 6 bases not matched to a gene; V was cut back by 4 bases and J by 0 bases. Germline V CDR1 and CDR2: LNHDA, SQIVND (reference sequence). The CDR3 has 17 amino acids. CDR3 residues: CASSKGQPHSGANVLTF. The CDR3 DNA reads as TGTGCCAGTAGTAAGGGACAGCCCCACTCTGGGGCCAACGTCCTGACTTTC.

This clone came up a few times. The chain recombines TRBV28 with TRBJ2-2, with D unclear. CDR1 and CDR2 (germline): MDHEN, SYDVKM. Trimming removed 6 bases from V and 2 bases from J, with 4 bases in between. This CDR3 has 12 amino acids. The CDR3 region has the DNA TGTGCCAGCAGCTATAACACCGGGGAGCTGTTTTTT. Its protein product is CASSYNTGELFF. The variable domain in full, completed from reference TRBV28 and TRBJ2-2, reads DVKVTQSSRYLVKRTGEKVFLECVQDMDHENMFWYRQDPGLGLRLIYFSYDVKMKEKGDIPEGYSVSREKKERFSLILESASTNQTSMYLCASSYNTGELFFGEGSRLTVL.

The chain combines TRBV7-9 with TRBJ1-2, with 8 bases identical to TRBD1. The CDR3 is 13 residues long. After removal of 5 bases from V and 6 bases from J, the junction contained 5 bases not matched to a gene. Germline assignment: CDR1 SEHNR and CDR2 FQNEAQ (reference sequence). The CDR3 reads CASSPRGPHGYTF. The DNA of the CDR3 is TGTGCCAGCAGCCCCAGGGGGCCTCATGGCTACACCTTC.

This sequence joins TRBV28 and TRBJ2-2; D is possibly TRBD2 (6 bases). Germline V gene data show CDR1 as MDHEN and CDR2 as SYDVKM. With 6 bases removed from V and 4 bases from J, the gap between germline ends came to 18 bases. The CDR3 runs to 16 residues. The CDR3 is CASRPGTPRGTGELFF. The CDR3 region has the DNA TGTGCCAGCAGGCCTGGGACTCCCCGAGGCACCGGGGAGCTGTTTTTT.

The chain links TRBV5-1 to TRBJ2-5; D is ambiguous. The V end lost 2 bases, the J end lost 4 bases, and 6 bases lay between the germline ends. Germline V gene sequence: CDR1 SGHRS, CDR2 YFSETQ. The length of the CDR3 is 12 residues. DNA of the CDR3: TGCGCCAGCAGCTTCCCCGGAGAGACCCAGTACTTC. Translating gives CASSFPGETQYF.

This rearrangement joins TRBV7-9 to TRBJ2-5; TRBD1 matches 10 bases. V shed 6 bases and J 2 bases; nucleotides not matched to a gene: 9. Germline-derived CDR1 and CDR2 are SEHNR and FQNEAQ (reference sequence). The CDR3 has 16 amino acids. CDR3 DNA: TGTGCCAGCAGTTCCCTGGACAGGGGGGGGCAAGAGACCCAGTACTTC. Amino acids: CASSSLDRGGQETQYF.

The chain couples TRBV5-6 to TRBJ2-7; TRBD2 matches 7 bases. V trimming: 2 bases; J trimming: 1 base; junction bases outside the gene matches: 6. This CDR3 is 15 amino acids long. The germline gives CDR1 SGHDT, CDR2 YYEEEE. The CDR3 loop reads CASSFLGRGSYEQYF. The CDR3 coding sequence is TGTGCCAGCAGCTTTCTCGGGCGGGGGTCCTACGAGCAGTACTTC.

This clone appeared a few times. The genes are TRBV5-4 and TRBJ2-2; 7 bases match TRBD1. Germline-derived CDR1 and CDR2 are SGHNT and YYREEE (reference sequence). V lost 5 bases, J lost 2 bases, and 12 bases stayed unmatched. The CDR3 extends over 17 amino acids. CDR3 protein: CASSARDSGFNTGELFF. As DNA, the CDR3 is TGTGCCAGCAGTGCCCGGGACAGCGGCTTTAACACCGGGGAGCTGTTTTTT.